This is a list of T cell receptor beta chains from one sample in a study of T-cell memory formation after mild COVID-19. TCRdb recomputed calls from the 5' RACE reads with MiXCR, one row per CDR3 protein. Altogether 560,000 or so distinct CDR3 sequences are present, roughly a sixth being singletons, with the ten largest covering about 8.1%. Sequenced material: PBMCs or a T cell subset sorted from them (not recorded which). The receptors were gathered from an adult woman who had mild COVID-19 (a few samples of this study predate the infection). Cell type and time point are not known. CDR3s include the opening cysteine and the closing phenylalanine or tryptophan. Each record gives: V gene, clone size, J gene, D gene, CDR3 protein, CDR3 DNA. D genes are given only for firm matches. The size field is filled for only some rows; it gives once, few, many or a size class.

v_gene: TRBV20-1; abundance: few; j_gene: TRBJ1-2; d_gene: NA; CDR3aa: CSARENDRNYGYTF; CDR3nt: TGCAGTGCTAGAGAAAACGACAGGAACTATGGCTACACCTTC
v_gene: TRBV7-8; abundance: NA; j_gene: TRBJ2-3; d_gene: NA; CDR3aa: CASSFQPRDTQYF; CDR3nt: TGTGCCAGCAGCTTCCAGCCTAGGGATACGCAGTATTTT
v_gene: TRBV27; abundance: NA; j_gene: TRBJ2-7; d_gene: TRBD1; CDR3aa: CASSLNSGTGGIWQYF; CDR3nt: TGTGCCAGCAGTTTAAATTCTGGGACAGGGGGCATTTGGCAGTACTTC
v_gene: TRBV5-1; abundance: many; j_gene: TRBJ2-2; d_gene: NA; CDR3aa: CASSLSDTGELFF; CDR3nt: TGCGCCAGCAGCTTGTCCGACACCGGGGAGCTGTTTTTT
v_gene: TRBV2; abundance: few; j_gene: TRBJ2-7; d_gene: TRBD2; CDR3aa: CASILSGRVYEQYF; CDR3nt: TGTGCCAGCATCCTTAGCGGGAGGGTCTACGAGCAGTACTTC
v_gene: TRBV25-1; abundance: NA; j_gene: TRBJ2-1; d_gene: TRBD2; CDR3aa: CASSESKTSGGASEQFF; CDR3nt: TGTGCCAGCAGTGAATCTAAGACTAGCGGGGGGGCCAGTGAGCAGTTCTTC
v_gene: TRBV2; abundance: NA; j_gene: TRBJ1-5; d_gene: NA; CDR3aa: CASSRQAQPQHF; CDR3nt: TGTGCCAGCAGTAGACAGGCTCAGCCCCAGCATTTT
v_gene: TRBV5-6; abundance: few; j_gene: TRBJ2-5; d_gene: TRBD2; CDR3aa: CASSWRTSGRETQYF; CDR3nt: TGTGCCAGCAGCTGGCGGACTAGCGGGAGGGAGACCCAGTACTTC
v_gene: TRBV5-1; abundance: few; j_gene: TRBJ2-2; d_gene: NA; CDR3aa: CASSLAWAEAGELFF; CDR3nt: TGCGCCAGCAGCTTGGCCTGGGCCGAGGCCGGGGAGCTGTTTTTT
v_gene: TRBV27; abundance: NA; j_gene: TRBJ2-1; d_gene: TRBD1; CDR3aa: CASSYRGDTMSEFF; CDR3nt: TGTGCCAGCAGTTACAGGGGGGATACAATGAGCGAGTTCTTC
v_gene: TRBV7-3; abundance: few; j_gene: TRBJ2-3; d_gene: TRBD2; CDR3aa: CASRKTSEDTQYF; CDR3nt: TGTGCCAGCAGAAAAACTAGCGAAGATACGCAGTATTTT
v_gene: TRBV20-1; abundance: many; j_gene: TRBJ2-1; d_gene: TRBD2; CDR3aa: CSAPRSGLAGNNEQFF; CDR3nt: TGCAGTGCTCCCCGCTCGGGACTAGCGGGAAACAATGAGCAGTTCTTC
v_gene: TRBV6-1; abundance: NA; j_gene: TRBJ2-2; d_gene: TRBD2; CDR3aa: CASSGLAITGELFF; CDR3nt: TGTGCCAGCAGCGGACTAGCGATCACCGGGGAGCTGTTTTTT
v_gene: TRBV3-1; abundance: few; j_gene: TRBJ2-1; d_gene: NA; CDR3aa: CASSQGGGGFNEQFF; CDR3nt: TGTGCCAGCAGCCAAGGGGGCGGGGGCTTCAATGAGCAGTTCTTC
v_gene: TRBV10-3; abundance: NA; j_gene: TRBJ2-1; d_gene: TRBD1; CDR3aa: CAISDLGQGSRNEQFF; CDR3nt: TGTGCCATCAGTGACCTGGGACAGGGGAGTAGGAATGAGCAGTTCTTC
v_gene: TRBV12-3/TRBV12-4; abundance: NA; j_gene: TRBJ2-7; d_gene: TRBD1; CDR3aa: CASTTTGYTYEQYF; CDR3nt: TGTGCCAGCACCACGACAGGGTATACCTACGAGCAGTACTTC
v_gene: TRBV5-1; abundance: few; j_gene: TRBJ2-3; d_gene: NA; CDR3aa: CASSSGDLTDTQYF; CDR3nt: TGCGCCAGCAGCTCGGGTGATCTCACAGATACGCAGTATTTT
v_gene: TRBV9; abundance: few; j_gene: TRBJ2-3; d_gene: NA; CDR3aa: CASSVTTSSTDTQYF; CDR3nt: TGTGCCAGCAGCGTAACGACAAGCAGCACAGATACGCAGTATTTT
v_gene: TRBV7-9; abundance: few; j_gene: TRBJ2-7; d_gene: TRBD2; CDR3aa: CASSLGGSGGEQYF; CDR3nt: TGTGCCAGCAGCTTAGGAGGTAGCGGGGGCGAGCAGTACTTC
v_gene: TRBV12-3/TRBV12-4; abundance: few; j_gene: TRBJ1-2; d_gene: NA; CDR3aa: CASSLGKTPGRGYTF; CDR3nt: TGTGCCAGCAGTTTAGGAAAGACCCCCGGGCGGGGCTACACCTTC